This TCR beta chain was identified during a study of cytomegalovirus exposure and HLA in healthy donors. Study observations and caveats: Reported results showed that the classifier diagnosed cytomegalovirus status with high specificity and sensitivity. The dataset shows that most TCR sequences were rare, while some public TCRs occurred in many donors. Subsequent analysis found a tendency for first-cohort TCR clusters to co-occur within the approximately 130 validation repertoires. Among TCR beta chains, those listed as cytomegalovirus-associated numbered over 150.

Repertoires were generated with immunoSEQ multiplex PCR, while TCRdb's copy carries only in-frame clones and drops some. The sample consists of some 120,000 clones, approximately 91% of them appearing once. This clone showed up just a few times. Antigen specificity is unknown. This specimen includes other DNA sequences encoding the same CDR3. Trimming at V came to 0 bases and at J to 5 bases, leaving 3 bases not matched to a gene. CDR3 length: 16 amino acids. Germline V gives CDR1 SGHTA, CDR2 FQGNSA. The sequence was obtained from a man aged 25-45 years in good health and CMV-seronegative. The chain carries TRBV7-2 and TRBJ2-3, with 12 bases identical to TRBD2. Sequenced material: PBMCs. The CDR3 coding sequence is TGTGCCAGCAGCTTAGCGCGACTAGCGGGAGTAGATACGCAGTATTTT. Translated: CASSLARLAGVDTQYF.